The TCR beta chain under discussion was sequenced for a study of blood T cell repertoires in COVID-19. Authors' analysis steps: Reference gene primer amplification in the assay estimated nucleated cell counts. TCRdb keeps only in-frame clones here, not all; method: immunoSEQ multiplex PCR. Clonal size and the V and J genes are those of that table, whereas D and trimming came from the DNA. This table holds hundreds of thousands of clones, 85% to 90% found once. The CDR3 is made up of 15 amino acids. The V gene lost 3 bases and the J gene lost 0 bases, with 9 bases spanning the gap. Germline lookup yields CDR1 MNHNS and CDR2 SASEGT.

This clonotype was obtained from a woman between 18 and 29 years old with acute COVID-19. The sample comprised PBMCs or T cells enriched from blood (not recorded which). The chain combines TRBV6-1 with TRBJ1-5; D is uncertain. CDR3 region: CASSDQSYSNQPQHF. The CDR3 DNA sequence: TGTGCCAGCAGTGACCAGTCTTATAGCAATCAGCCCCAGCATTTT.